One TCR beta chain is described in this entry. This clone was counted between two and nine times. Its antigen is currently not known. It has no much larger one-base neighbor in the sample; base qualities were not kept. Genomic DNA was isolated from the sorted cells so that the TCRbeta CDR3 region could be sequenced. The immunoSEQ Assay was used for sequencing of TCRbeta CDR3 regions. TCRdb stores this immuneACCESS table with in-frame sequences only. Part of the clones is absent; in the studies checked, under half of the shortfall reflects unresolved V genes, and no reason is known for the rest. The sample table holds 80,000 to 100,000 clones, of which approximately 94% were seen once. The ten largest make up roughly 0.17% of the sample. The trial excluded patients who had a history of autoimmune disease or who were on systemic immunosuppression. In every dose cohort, peripheral blood was drawn for TCR sequencing at baseline, cycle 4 day 1, and cycle 7 day 1. Samples came from an open-label, multicenter, first-in-human phase I dose-escalation trial of ivuxolimab. Adults with locally advanced or metastatic melanoma, renal cell carcinoma, hepatocellular carcinoma or head and neck squamous cell carcinoma were enrolled in the trial. Before TCR sequencing, CD4+ T cells and CD8+ T cells were sorted from peripheral blood as separate populations.

The data were taken from a study of OX40 agonist ivuxolimab in advanced cancers. Background on the whole study: Ivuxolimab was an agonistic, fully human IgG2 monoclonal antibody directed against OX40 (CD134), a costimulatory receptor. Prior anti-PD-1, anti-PD-L1 or anti-CTLA-4 therapy was permitted, and checkpoint inhibitors had been received by roughly 40% of dose-escalation patients. Of the roughly 51 dose-escalation patients, hepatocellular carcinoma was present in around 20, melanoma in around 15, renal cell carcinoma in 9 and head and neck cancer in 9. The point of sequencing TCRbeta in the periphery was to test whether ivuxolimab changed TCR sequence diversity and drove clonal T-cell expansion. The paper describes the monotherapy dose-escalation part (N ≈ 51 patients) of the phase I trial of ivuxolimab. Intravenous ivuxolimab was administered to patients every 2 weeks at six dose levels: 0.01, 0.1, 0.3, 1.5, 3 and 10 mg/kg. Partial responses were achieved by three dose-escalation patients, of whom one had hepatocellular carcinoma and two had cutaneous melanoma. In the dose-escalation cohort, approximately 83% of patients were male, and the mean age was around 60 years with a range of about 20 to 80.

Paper-wide results and their limitations: Antigen specificity was not determined for the clonally expanded peripheral T cells. At doses of 0.1 to 3.0 mg/kg, clonal expansion of both CD4+ and CD8+ blood T cells was observed from baseline to week 6. Partial responders in the 0.1-3.0 mg/kg groups had among the lowest normalized peripheral clonal expansion, especially among CD8+ T cells. Low levels of normalized T-cell clonal expansion were also shown by some nonresponding patients. After ivuxolimab, CD8+ T cells had more expanded clones than CD4+ T cells on average.

V is reduced by 1 base and J by 10 bases, leaving a spacing of 11 bases between them. From cysteine to phenylalanine, the CDR3 is 14 amino acids long. Only the CDR3 portion is preserved as DNA: 42 bases, with reading frame beginning at the first base. The germline V gene specifies MNHNS as CDR1 and SASEGT as CDR2. The sequence joins TRBV6-1 to TRBJ1-6; a tentative D match to TRBD1 spans 5 bases. This TCR came from an adult with an advanced solid tumor such as melanoma, head and neck, liver or kidney cancer. Sequencing was performed on CD4+ or CD8+ T cells sorted from blood, taken in a trial of the OX40 agonist ivuxolimab. The CDR3 region reads CASSEVDGGSPLHF. The DNA sequence reads TGTGCCAGCAGTGAAGTCGACGGGGGATCACCCCTCCACTTT.